The next 16 T cell receptor beta chains were all read from a single sample in a study of T cells in Graves' hyperthyroidism and ophthalmopathy. TCR beta CDR3 regions were amplified from RNA transcripts. The TCR CDR3 first-round RT-PCR relied on the HTBI primer set. One entry per CDR3 protein, called by TCRdb with MiXCR from the multiplex PCR reads. The sample carries about 600,000 distinct CDR3 sequences, approximately 15% recorded once. The specimen sequenced was blood. The receptors here all came from a woman in her late teens or twenties with Graves' ophthalmopathy.

There are a few counts of this clonotype. This chain uses TRBV11-3 with TRBJ2-6; 8 bases are shared with TRBD1. Germline CDR1 reads SGHNT; CDR2 reads YENEEA. CDR3 length equals 17 residues. The junction had 4 bases not matched to a gene; V was cut back by 3 bases and J by 0 bases. The CDR3 DNA follows: TGTGCCAGCAGCTTCGGACAGGGAGACTCTGGGGCCAACGTCCTGACTTTC. Translating it yields CASSFGQGDSGANVLTF.

This clonotype was counted at least ten times. V usage is TRBV7-9 and J usage is TRBJ2-5; D is perhaps TRBD1 (6 bases). CDR1 and CDR2 (germline): SEHNR, FQNEAQ (reference sequence). Trimming pared 4 bases from V and 3 bases from J, leaving 12 bases between. This CDR3 spans 14 amino acids. Here the CDR3 DNA reads TGTGCCAGCAGCTCGTACAGGGCCGAAGAGACCCAGTACTTC. The encoded protein is CASSSYRAEETQYF.

V is TRBV6-5 and J is TRBJ2-3; perhaps TRBD2 as D (5 bases). CDR1 and CDR2 (germline): MNHEY, SVGAGI. CDR3 size: 14 residues. V was shortened by 4 bases and J by 2 bases, with 10 bases between the two germline ends. The CDR3 coding sequence is TGTGCCAGCAGTTGGACTCGAAACACAGATACGCAGTATTTT. Translation gives CASSWTRNTDTQYF.

This clonotype was detected ten times or more. The CDR3 bases are TGTGCCAGCAGCCAACAGCGTTACAGGGTATCCCAGCATTTT. Translated: CASSQQRYRVSQHF. The chain joins TRBV6-2 or TRBV6-3 to TRBJ1-5; TRBD1 is a possible D gene (6 bases). This CDR3 comprises 14 residues. Trimming took 6 bases from V and 11 from J, leaving 20 bases between them. Germline V gene sequence: CDR1 MNHEY, CDR2 SVGEGT.

This clonotype was found a few times. V is TRBV5-6 and J is TRBJ1-2, with D maybe TRBD1 (6 bases). The germline V gene encodes CDR1 SGHDT and CDR2 YYEEEE. V was cut by 3 bases and J by 3 bases, with 9 bases left in between. The CDR3 contains 13 residues. The DNA for the CDR3 is TGTGCCAGCAGCTGGGGACAAGACTATGGCTACACCTTC. It yields the protein CASSWGQDYGYTF. The entire variable domain, with the rest obtained from reference TRBV5-6 and TRBJ1-2, is as follows: DAGVTQSPTHLIKTRGQQVTLRCSPKSGHDTVSWYQQALGQGPQFIFQYYEEEERQRGNFPDRFSGHQFPNYSSELNVNALLLGDSALYLCASSWGQDYGYTFGSGTRLTVV.

The chain carries TRBV12-3 or TRBV12-4 and TRBJ2-1; possible D gene TRBD2, 6 bases. V shed 5 bases and J shed 5 bases, with 25 bases lying between them. The CDR3 spans 18 residues. The CDR3 DNA reads TGTGCCAGCAGTGCACAATCTAGTGGGACTTCTTTAGACAATGAGCAGTTCTTC. This codes for CASSAQSSGTSLDNEQFF.

V gene TRBV4-3 combines with J gene TRBJ2-1; 9 bases agree with TRBD2. Germline trimming cut 0 bases from V and 6 bases from J; bases unmatched to any gene: 6. The CDR3 loop spans 16 amino acids. Germline V gene lookup returns CDR1 LGHNA and CDR2 YSLEER. CDR3 DNA sequence: TGCGCCAGCAGCCAAGAGTTAGCGGGAGAATCCAATGAGCAGTTCTTC. Amino acids: CASSQELAGESNEQFF.

CDR3 DNA: TGTGCCAGCAGCGAGGGGACTAGCCCGAGGACCCAGTACTTC. Amino acid sequence: CASSEGTSPRTQYF. This chain joins TRBV9 and TRBJ2-5; 9 nucleotides match TRBD2. The CDR3 covers 14 residues. The junction had 7 bases not matched to a gene; V was cut back by 3 bases and J by 7 bases. Germline V gene lookup returns CDR1 SGDLS and CDR2 YYNGEE.

The chain couples TRBV3-1 to TRBJ2-3; TRBD1 aligns across 10 bases. The germline CDR1 and CDR2 sequences are LGHDT and YNNKEL (reference sequence). The CDR3 spans 16 residues. The trim removed 8 bases at V and 1 base at J, leaving 9 bases unmatched. This CDR3 is CASGTGAVGGTDTQYF. Written as DNA, the CDR3 is TGTGCCAGCGGGACAGGGGCTGTCGGGGGCACAGATACGCAGTATTTT.

Comment on this clonotype: One junction end disagrees with the germline gene, perhaps due to a read error. This sequence joins TRBV20-1 and TRBJ2-2; TRBD2 might be the D (5 bases). The CDR3 loop spans 16 amino acids. Germline-derived CDR1 and CDR2 are DFQATT and SNEGSKA (reference sequence). The chain's CDR3 is CSARDRGWRSTGELSF. The CDR3 nucleotides are TGCAGTGCTAGAGATCGTGGTTGGAGGTCGACCGGGGAGCTGTCTTTT.

The sample holds many counts of this clonotype. The chain uses TRBV7-8 and TRBJ2-1, with 10 bases identical to TRBD2. Per the germline V gene, CDR1 is SGHVS and CDR2 is FQNEAQ. This CDR3 is built from 16 residues. Germline trimming cut 3 bases from V and 7 bases from J; bases unmatched to any gene: 9. The CDR3 DNA follows: TGTGCCAGCAGCTTCAATCTAGCGGGAGTTTCTAATGAGCAGTTCTTC. Encoded protein: CASSFNLAGVSNEQFF.

About this clonotype: Given a much more abundant clone one base away, this may be a read error. The V and J genes are TRBV7-8 and TRBJ1-1; 12 bases align to TRBD1. There are 18 residues in the CDR3. Germline V gene data show CDR1 as SGHVS and CDR2 as FQNEAQ. The CDR3 DNA reads as TGTGCCAGCAGCTCCGGGACAGGGGGCGTTGGGTTAAACACTGAAGCTCTCTTT. Protein product: CASSSGTGGVGLNTEALF.

Only a few counts were recorded for this clonotype. This rearrangement joins TRBV7-9 to TRBJ2-1; D is perhaps TRBD1 (6 bases). There are 16 residues in the CDR3. Germline values: CDR1 SEHNR, CDR2 FQNEAQ (reference sequence). The germline V and J ends were trimmed by 5 bases and 1 base, with 15 bases remaining between them. CDR3 loop: CASSPRTAPSYNEQFF. DNA of the CDR3: TGTGCCAGCAGCCCCCGGACAGCACCATCCTACAATGAGCAGTTCTTC.

At least ten counts were recorded for this clonotype. A clone one base away is much larger, so this may be a read error. V gene TRBV30 combines with J gene TRBJ1-1; D remains ambiguous. Germline V lookup: CDR1 GTSNPN, CDR2 SVGIG (reference sequence). This CDR3 region has 12 residues. Trimming removed 0 bases at V and 1 base at J, with 3 bases between. The CDR3 sequence: CAWSVWNTEAFF. In DNA, the CDR3 is TGTGCCTGGAGTGTATGGAACACTGAAGCTTTCTTT. Filled out from reference TRBV30 and TRBJ1-1, the complete variable domain reads SQTIHQWPATLVQPVGSPLSLECTVEGTSNPNLYWYRQAAGRGLQLLFYSVGIGQISSEVPQNLSASRPQDRQFILSSKKLLLSDSGFYLCAWSVWNTEAFFGQGTRLTVV.

This clonotype was detected many times. The chain recombines TRBV7-2 with TRBJ2-1; the match to TRBD2 covers 13 bases. J was trimmed by 6 bases and V by 5 bases; bases with no gene match: 7. CDR3 length: 16 residues. Germline assignment: CDR1 SGHTA and CDR2 FQGNSA. CDR3 nucleotides: TGTGCCAGCAGCCCCGGCGGGACTAGCGGGACCAATGAGCAGTTCTTC. Residues: CASSPGGTSGTNEQFF. Combining the CDR3 with reference TRBV7-2 and TRBJ2-1 gives the whole variable domain GAGVSQSPSNKVTEKGKDVELRCDPISGHTALYWYRQSLGQGLEFLIYFQGNSAPDKSGLPSDRFSAERTGGSVSTLTIQRTQQEDSAVYLCASSPGGTSGTNEQFFGPGTRLTVL.

This clonotype came up a few times. This sequence joins TRBV27 and TRBJ1-6; possible D gene TRBD1, 6 bases. Germline CDR1 and CDR2: MNHEY and SMNVEV (reference sequence). This CDR3 region has 13 residues. Trimming shortened V by 8 bases and J by 10 bases, and 15 bases separated the two germline ends. In DNA form, the CDR3 reads TGTGCCAGCTGTAACAGGGATGGATCACCCCTCCACTTT. Protein: CASCNRDGSPLHF.